This paragraph reports one T cell receptor (beta chain). The entry originates in a study of human T cells and chemical hapten exposure. Study-wide background: An approximately 2 cm by approximately 2 cm inner upper arm patch received 2% DPC for sensitization. Small volume differences among pooled libraries mainly caused per-sample TCR yield variation.

One entry per CDR3 protein results from TCRdb running MiXCR on the RACE reads. The table has under 200,000 distinct CDR3 sequences, around 30% seen once. The CDR3 spans 16 residues. Per germline, CDR1 SGHRS and CDR2 YFSETQ. V was shortened by 1 base and J by 0 bases, with 12 bases between the two germline ends. Specified time point: pre-sensitization, week 0. As for treatment: therapeutic diphenylcyclopropenone sensitization with weekly scalp DPC. The V call is TRBV5-1, the J call TRBJ2-3; D is unclear. Material: whole blood, obtained in connection with sensitization to the hapten diphenylcyclopropenone (DPC). This receptor was obtained from a woman younger than 45 with alopecia areata. Some clones in this sample may be carry-over from other donors' samples. This CDR3 reads CASSLIAGSSTDTQYF. The DNA for the CDR3 is TGCGCCAGCAGCTTGATAGCCGGATCTAGCACAGATACGCAGTATTTT.